This is a list of T cell receptor beta chains from one sample in a study of T cell repertoires in cytomegalovirus infection. No cognate antigen is known for these TCRs. Via MiXCR, TCRdb re-called the reads, giving one row per CDR3 protein. The data contain more than 300,000 distinct CDR3 sequences, about 32% of them singletons. The source material was cultured PBMCs, sampled from culture after CMV antigen stimulation. These receptor sequences come from a human donor in good health (CMV status not recorded). Some clones in this sample may be carry-over from other donors' samples. CDR3s include the opening cysteine and the closing phenylalanine or tryptophan. A D gene is named only where the DNA matches it firmly. Only some rows state a clone size, as once, few, many or a class for expanded clones.

J gene: TRBJ1-4; V gene: TRBV20-1; clone size: .; D gene: .; CDR3 DNA: TGCAGTGCTAGAGACCGGGTCCTTGGAGCGAATGAAAAACTGATTTTT; CDR3 protein: CSARDRVLGANEKLIF
J gene: TRBJ2-5; V gene: TRBV28; clone size: .; D gene: TRBD1; CDR3 DNA: TGTGCCAGCAGTTCTCCCTCCTCAGGGGGCGGAGAGACCCAGTACTTC; CDR3 protein: CASSSPSSGGGETQYF
J gene: TRBJ2-1; V gene: TRBV6-2/TRBV6-3; clone size: few; D gene: .; CDR3 DNA: TGTGCCAGCAGTCTTCTCCCTTCCTACAATGAGCAGTTCTTC; CDR3 protein: CASSLLPSYNEQFF
J gene: TRBJ2-7; V gene: TRBV27; clone size: once; D gene: TRBD2; CDR3 DNA: TGTGCCAGCAGTCCGCAGGGACTAGTCTTAAACGAGCAGTACTTC; CDR3 protein: CASSPQGLVLNEQYF
J gene: TRBJ2-5; V gene: TRBV27; clone size: .; D gene: TRBD2; CDR3 DNA: TGTGCCAGCGGGTCAGCGGGAGGGAACAAAGGGACCCAGTACTTC; CDR3 protein: CASGSAGGNKGTQYF
J gene: TRBJ1-5; V gene: TRBV7-2; clone size: few; D gene: .; CDR3 DNA: TGTGCCAGCAGCTTAGGAAAGTGGGGGGGCCGTAGCGGTCAGCCCCAGCATTTT; CDR3 protein: CASSLGKWGGRSGQPQHF
J gene: TRBJ2-2; V gene: TRBV5-5; clone size: .; D gene: .; CDR3 DNA: TGTGCCAGCAGCTTGGCCGCGTGGGGATTGGACACCGGGGAGCTGTTTTTT; CDR3 protein: CASSLAAWGLDTGELFF
J gene: TRBJ2-1; V gene: TRBV3-1; clone size: few; D gene: .; CDR3 DNA: TGTGCCAGCAGCCCCCCTAGGTCATGGGAGCAGTTCTTC; CDR3 protein: CASSPPRSWEQFF
J gene: TRBJ2-4; V gene: TRBV10-1; clone size: .; D gene: .; CDR3 DNA: TGCGCCAGCAGTGATGGCTCCGCCAAAAACATTCAGTACTTC; CDR3 protein: CASSDGSAKNIQYF
J gene: TRBJ2-3; V gene: TRBV7-2; clone size: .; D gene: .; CDR3 DNA: TGTGCCAGCAGGCCTCCAGGGGTAGATACGCAGTATTTT; CDR3 protein: CASRPPGVDTQYF
J gene: TRBJ2-1; V gene: TRBV24-1; clone size: .; D gene: TRBD2; CDR3 DNA: TGTGCCACCAGTGATTTCACTAGCGGGAGAAAAAATGAGCAGTTCTTC; CDR3 protein: CATSDFTSGRKNEQFF
J gene: TRBJ2-1; V gene: TRBV19; clone size: .; D gene: TRBD2; CDR3 DNA: TGTGCCAGTAGTATAGGTCCAGCGGGGGGTAGGCATGAGCAGTTCTTC; CDR3 protein: CASSIGPAGGRHEQFF
J gene: TRBJ1-5; V gene: TRBV2; clone size: .; D gene: .; CDR3 DNA: TGTGCCAGCAGGGGGTCCGGTGGTCAGCCCCAGCATTTT; CDR3 protein: CASRGSGGQPQHF
J gene: TRBJ2-1; V gene: TRBV10-2; clone size: few; D gene: TRBD2; CDR3 DNA: TGCGCCAGCTTTTGGGCGGGAGTTCATAATGAGCAGTTCTTC; CDR3 protein: CASFWAGVHNEQFF
J gene: TRBJ2-1; V gene: TRBV5-5; clone size: few; D gene: TRBD2; CDR3 DNA: TGTGCCAGCAGCCCTAGACTAGCGGGAGAGGATGAGCAGTTCTTC; CDR3 protein: CASSPRLAGEDEQFF
J gene: TRBJ1-1; V gene: TRBV5-4; clone size: .; D gene: .; CDR3 DNA: TGTGCCAGCAGCTTGCCGGGGATCCTGAACACTGAAGCTTTCTTT; CDR3 protein: CASSLPGILNTEAFF
J gene: TRBJ2-7; V gene: TRBV7-2; clone size: many; D gene: .; CDR3 DNA: TGTGCCAGCAGCCCGAGGGGGGCGACCTCCTACGAGCAGTACTTC; CDR3 protein: CASSPRGATSYEQYF
J gene: TRBJ1-6; V gene: TRBV19; clone size: .; D gene: TRBD1; CDR3 DNA: TGTGCCAGTAGCCATGACAGGGCAAAACATAATTCACCCCTCCACTTT; CDR3 protein: CASSHDRAKHNSPLHF
J gene: TRBJ2-7; V gene: TRBV4-1; clone size: few; D gene: .; CDR3 DNA: TGCGCCAGCAGCCTTGAGGTTAGCTCCTACGAGCAGTACTTC; CDR3 protein: CASSLEVSSYEQYF
J gene: TRBJ2-5; V gene: TRBV20-1; clone size: many; D gene: .; CDR3 DNA: TGCAGTGCTGACGATGCGGAGACCCAGTACTTC; CDR3 protein: CSADDAETQYF
J gene: TRBJ1-5; V gene: TRBV7-2; clone size: .; D gene: .; CDR3 DNA: TGTGCCAGCAGCCCTGGCACAGGGTTACAGCCCCAGCATTTT; CDR3 protein: CASSPGTGLQPQHF
J gene: TRBJ1-1; V gene: TRBV7-6; clone size: few; D gene: .; CDR3 DNA: TGTGCCAGCAGCAGTGGGATTTGGCAGGGACTGAACACTGAAGCTTTCTTT; CDR3 protein: CASSSGIWQGLNTEAFF
J gene: TRBJ2-1; V gene: TRBV7-2; clone size: many; D gene: .; CDR3 DNA: TGTGCCAGCAGCCGAAGAACATCCCGTACTACGAATGAGCAGTTCTTC; CDR3 protein: CASSRRTSRTTNEQFF
J gene: TRBJ2-3; V gene: TRBV11-2; clone size: few; D gene: .; CDR3 DNA: TGTGCCAGCAGCTTATACACGATGAGCACAGATACGCAGTATTTT; CDR3 protein: CASSLYTMSTDTQYF
J gene: TRBJ2-3; V gene: TRBV5-4; clone size: few; D gene: TRBD2; CDR3 DNA: TGTGCCAGCACCCAACGCGGGGGGAGCACAGATACGCAGTATTTT; CDR3 protein: CASTQRGGSTDTQYF
J gene: TRBJ1-1; V gene: TRBV7-2; clone size: few; D gene: TRBD1; CDR3 DNA: TGTGCCAGCAGCTTAGGGTGGACAGGGTCCGTGGTGAACACTGAAGCTTTCTTT; CDR3 protein: CASSLGWTGSVVNTEAFF
J gene: TRBJ2-2; V gene: TRBV6-2/TRBV6-3; clone size: few; D gene: TRBD2; CDR3 DNA: TGTGCCAGCAGTTCCGGGACTAGCGGCACCGGGGAGCTGTTTTTT; CDR3 protein: CASSSGTSGTGELFF
J gene: TRBJ1-5; V gene: TRBV2; clone size: many; D gene: .; CDR3 DNA: TGTGCCAGCAGTGGGCAGGGCAATCAGCCCCAGCATTTT; CDR3 protein: CASSGQGNQPQHF
J gene: TRBJ1-2; V gene: TRBV7-2; clone size: .; D gene: TRBD1; CDR3 DNA: TGTGCCAGCAGCTATTCGGACAGGACTGACGGCCTATATGGCTACACCTTC; CDR3 protein: CASSYSDRTDGLYGYTF
J gene: TRBJ1-2; V gene: TRBV7-2; clone size: .; D gene: .; CDR3 DNA: TGTGCCAGCAGCTTAGCGGGGGGGGTCACCTTCTATGGCTACACCTTC; CDR3 protein: CASSLAGGVTFYGYTF
J gene: TRBJ2-2; V gene: TRBV5-6; clone size: few; D gene: .; CDR3 DNA: TGTGCCAGCAGTATATTGGGCCCTCTGGACAGCGGGGAGCTGTTTTTT; CDR3 protein: CASSILGPLDSGELFF
J gene: TRBJ1-1; V gene: TRBV6-5; clone size: .; D gene: .; CDR3 DNA: TGTGCCAGCAGTTACTTTAATCGGTTACGGAACACTGAAGCTTTCTTT; CDR3 protein: CASSYFNRLRNTEAFF
J gene: TRBJ2-7; V gene: TRBV4-2; clone size: .; D gene: TRBD2; CDR3 DNA: TGTGCCAGCAGCCAAGAACTAGCGGGAGGGCGTTACGAGCAGTACTTC; CDR3 protein: CASSQELAGGRYEQYF
J gene: TRBJ1-6; V gene: TRBV7-1; clone size: .; D gene: .; CDR3 DNA: TGTGCCAGCAGCAGAGATAATTCACCCCTCCACTTT; CDR3 protein: CASSRDNSPLHF
J gene: TRBJ2-1; V gene: TRBV7-2; clone size: many; D gene: .; CDR3 DNA: TGTGCCAGCAGCTTAATCAGGACCGGGAATGAGCAGTTCTTC; CDR3 protein: CASSLIRTGNEQFF
J gene: TRBJ1-1; V gene: TRBV9; clone size: .; D gene: .; CDR3 DNA: TGTGCCAGCAGCGTAGCCTCGGGGGACACTGAAGCTTTCTTT; CDR3 protein: CASSVASGDTEAFF
J gene: TRBJ2-7; V gene: TRBV7-2; clone size: many; D gene: .; CDR3 DNA: TGTGCCAGTAATAGCGGACTGGTCTACGAGCAGTACTTC; CDR3 protein: CASNSGLVYEQYF
J gene: TRBJ2-5; V gene: TRBV6-5; clone size: many; D gene: TRBD1; CDR3 DNA: TGTGCCAGCAGTCTAACAGGGGGCACGGAGACCCAGTACTTC; CDR3 protein: CASSLTGGTETQYF
J gene: TRBJ1-4; V gene: TRBV11-2; clone size: .; D gene: .; CDR3 DNA: TGTGCCAGCAGCCCACGACAGATGGGTGAAAAACTGTTTTTT; CDR3 protein: CASSPRQMGEKLFF
J gene: TRBJ1-2; V gene: TRBV12-3/TRBV12-4; clone size: many; D gene: TRBD1; CDR3 DNA: TGTGCCAGCAGTAATACAGGGACAGTTGTCTATGGCTACACCTTC; CDR3 protein: CASSNTGTVVYGYTF
J gene: TRBJ1-1; V gene: TRBV20-1; clone size: few; D gene: .; CDR3 DNA: TGCAGTGCTAGAGATCCCGGGACGGGGAACACTGAAGCTTTCTTT; CDR3 protein: CSARDPGTGNTEAFF
J gene: TRBJ1-1; V gene: TRBV19; clone size: once; D gene: .; CDR3 DNA: TGTGCCAGTAGTGACCCAGCGGGTGAAGCTTTCTTT; CDR3 protein: CASSDPAGEAFF
J gene: TRBJ1-5; V gene: TRBV12-3/TRBV12-4; clone size: .; D gene: TRBD1; CDR3 DNA: TGTGCCAGCAGCCTCCGGACAGGGCCGCAGCCCCAGCATTTT; CDR3 protein: CASSLRTGPQPQHF
J gene: TRBJ2-1; V gene: TRBV19; clone size: .; D gene: .; CDR3 DNA: TGTGCCAGTAGTATCGGTGGGCTTCTAGTCTATGAGCAGTTCTTC; CDR3 protein: CASSIGGLLVYEQFF
J gene: TRBJ2-2; V gene: TRBV5-4; clone size: once; D gene: TRBD2; CDR3 DNA: TGTGCCAGCAGCTTGGGGGGACTAGCGGGAGCGGCCGGGGAGCTGTTTTTT; CDR3 protein: CASSLGGLAGAAGELFF
J gene: TRBJ2-1; V gene: TRBV19; clone size: .; D gene: TRBD2; CDR3 DNA: TGTGCCAGTAGTCCTTCCACCGGACTAGCGGGAGTGGGCAATGAGCAGTTCTTC; CDR3 protein: CASSPSTGLAGVGNEQFF
J gene: TRBJ1-5; V gene: TRBV7-2; clone size: many; D gene: TRBD1; CDR3 DNA: TGTGCCAGCAGCTCCCATAGGATTTGGCAGGGGGTCGGTCAGCCCCAGCATTTT; CDR3 protein: CASSSHRIWQGVGQPQHF
J gene: TRBJ2-1; V gene: TRBV6-6; clone size: many; D gene: TRBD2; CDR3 DNA: TGTGCCAGCAGCGCCGGGGGGGGGTACAATGAGCAGTTCTTC; CDR3 protein: CASSAGGGYNEQFF
J gene: TRBJ2-1; V gene: TRBV23-1; clone size: .; D gene: .; CDR3 DNA: TGCGCCAGCCGTGGGCCGAGGGATGAGCAGTTCTTC; CDR3 protein: CASRGPRDEQFF
J gene: TRBJ2-3; V gene: TRBV14; clone size: .; D gene: .; CDR3 DNA: TGTGCCAGCAGCCAAGGAACAACTAGCTGGGGCACAGATACGCAGTATTTT; CDR3 protein: CASSQGTTSWGTDTQYF
J gene: TRBJ2-1; V gene: TRBV6-2/TRBV6-3; clone size: few; D gene: .; CDR3 DNA: TGTGCCAGCCTAAATTTGTTAAGTACCTCCTACAATGAGCAGTTCTTC; CDR3 protein: CASLNLLSTSYNEQFF
J gene: TRBJ1-5; V gene: TRBV6-5; clone size: few; D gene: .; CDR3 DNA: TGTGCCAGCAGCCCGTACGACAGCCTCGTAAGTCAGCCCCAGCATTTT; CDR3 protein: CASSPYDSLVSQPQHF
J gene: TRBJ2-3; V gene: TRBV7-2; clone size: many; D gene: TRBD2; CDR3 DNA: TGTGCCAGCAGCTTAACTAGCGGGGGGCGGGATACGCAGTATTTT; CDR3 protein: CASSLTSGGRDTQYF
J gene: TRBJ1-5; V gene: TRBV6-2/TRBV6-3; clone size: .; D gene: .; CDR3 DNA: TGTGCCAGCAGACTTAACATCAATCAGCCCCAGCATTTT; CDR3 protein: CASRLNINQPQHF
J gene: TRBJ1-2; V gene: TRBV7-9; clone size: few; D gene: .; CDR3 DNA: TGTGCCAGCAGAGACGACATAGCCTATGGCTACACCTTC; CDR3 protein: CASRDDIAYGYTF
J gene: TRBJ1-5; V gene: TRBV6-5; clone size: .; D gene: .; CDR3 DNA: TGTGCCAGCAGTTACACACTTGGGAGAACGCCCCAGCATTTT; CDR3 protein: CASSYTLGRTPQHF
J gene: TRBJ2-5; V gene: TRBV28; clone size: .; D gene: TRBD2; CDR3 DNA: TGTGCCAGCAGTGACCGGGACTGGCGGGGGACAGAGACCCAGTACTTC; CDR3 protein: CASSDRDWRGTETQYF